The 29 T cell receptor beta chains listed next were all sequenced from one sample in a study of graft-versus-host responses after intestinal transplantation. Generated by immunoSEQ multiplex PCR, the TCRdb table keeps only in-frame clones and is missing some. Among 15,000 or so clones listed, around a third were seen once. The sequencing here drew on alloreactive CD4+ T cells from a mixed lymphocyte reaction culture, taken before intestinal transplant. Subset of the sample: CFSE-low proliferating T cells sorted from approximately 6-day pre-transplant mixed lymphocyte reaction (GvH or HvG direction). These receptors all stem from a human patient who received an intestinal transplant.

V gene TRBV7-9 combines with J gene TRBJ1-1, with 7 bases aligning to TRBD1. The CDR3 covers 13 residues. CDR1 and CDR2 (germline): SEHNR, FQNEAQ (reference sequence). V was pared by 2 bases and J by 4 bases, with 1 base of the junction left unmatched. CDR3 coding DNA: TGTGCCAGCAGCTTATCAGGGGGCACTGAAGCTTTCTTT. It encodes CASSLSGGTEAFF. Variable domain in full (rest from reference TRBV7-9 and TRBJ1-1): DTGVSQNPRHKITKRGQNVTFRCDPISEHNRLYWYRQTLGQGPEFLTYFQNEAQLEKSRLLSDRFSAERPKGSFSTLEIQRTEQGDSAMYLCASSLSGGTEAFFGQGTRLTVV.

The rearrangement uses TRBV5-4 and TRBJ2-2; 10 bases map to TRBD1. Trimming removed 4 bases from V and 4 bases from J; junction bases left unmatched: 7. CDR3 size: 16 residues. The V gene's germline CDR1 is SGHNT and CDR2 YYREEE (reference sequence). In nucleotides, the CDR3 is TGTGCCAGCAGCCAAGACAGGGGGCATTCCACCGGGGAGCTGTTTTTT. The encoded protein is CASSQDRGHSTGELFF.

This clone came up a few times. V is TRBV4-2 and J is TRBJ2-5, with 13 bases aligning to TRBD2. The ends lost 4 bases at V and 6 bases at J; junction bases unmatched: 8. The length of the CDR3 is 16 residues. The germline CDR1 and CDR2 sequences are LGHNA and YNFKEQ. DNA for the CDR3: TGTGCCAGCAGCCCCGGACTAGCGGGAGCCCTACAGACCCAGTACTTC. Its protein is CASSPGLAGALQTQYF.

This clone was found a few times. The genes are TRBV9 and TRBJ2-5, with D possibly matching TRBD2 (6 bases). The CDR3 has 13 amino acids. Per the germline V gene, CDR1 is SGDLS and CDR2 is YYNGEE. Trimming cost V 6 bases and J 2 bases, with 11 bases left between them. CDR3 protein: CASTGLQQETQYF. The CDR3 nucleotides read TGTGCCAGCACGGGACTCCAGCAAGAGACCCAGTACTTC. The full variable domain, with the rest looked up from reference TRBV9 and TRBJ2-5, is DSGVTQTPKHLITATGQRVTLRCSPRSGDLSVYWYQQSLDQGLQFLIQYYNGEERAKGNILERFSAQQFPDLHSELNLSSLELGDSALYFCASTGLQQETQYFGPGTRLLVL.

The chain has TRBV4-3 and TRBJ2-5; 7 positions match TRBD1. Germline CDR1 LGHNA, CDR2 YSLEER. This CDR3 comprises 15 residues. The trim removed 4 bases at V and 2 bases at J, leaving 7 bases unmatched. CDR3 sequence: CASSRYRDSQETQYF. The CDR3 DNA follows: TGCGCCAGCAGCCGATATAGGGACAGTCAAGAGACCCAGTACTTC.

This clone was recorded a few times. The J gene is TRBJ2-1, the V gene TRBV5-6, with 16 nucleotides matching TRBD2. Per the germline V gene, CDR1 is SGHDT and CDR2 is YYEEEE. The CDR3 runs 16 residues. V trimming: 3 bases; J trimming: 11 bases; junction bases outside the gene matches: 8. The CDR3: CASSSHAGLAGGKQFF. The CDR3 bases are TGTGCCAGCAGCTCACATGCGGGACTAGCGGGGGGGAAGCAGTTCTTC. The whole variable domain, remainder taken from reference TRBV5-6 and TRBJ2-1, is DAGVTQSPTHLIKTRGQQVTLRCSPKSGHDTVSWYQQALGQGPQFIFQYYEEEERQRGNFPDRFSGHQFPNYSSELNVNALLLGDSALYLCASSSHAGLAGGKQFFGPGTRLTVL.

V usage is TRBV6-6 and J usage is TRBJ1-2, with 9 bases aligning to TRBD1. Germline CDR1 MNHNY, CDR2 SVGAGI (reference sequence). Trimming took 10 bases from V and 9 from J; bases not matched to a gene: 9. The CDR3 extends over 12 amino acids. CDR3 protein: CAISDRGGSYTF. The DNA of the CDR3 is TGTGCCATTTCGGACAGGGGAGGAAGCTACACCTTC.

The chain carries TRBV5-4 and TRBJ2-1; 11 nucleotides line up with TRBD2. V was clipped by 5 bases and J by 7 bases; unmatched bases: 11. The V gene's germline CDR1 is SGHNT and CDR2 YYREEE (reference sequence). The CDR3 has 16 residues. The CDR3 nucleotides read TGTGCCAGCAGTGATGGACTAGCGGGCTGGATTAATGAGCAGTTCTTC. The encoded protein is CASSDGLAGWINEQFF.

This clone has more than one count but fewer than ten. CDR3 sequence: CASSNRQGGPYNEQFF. CDR3 nucleotide sequence: TGCGCCAGCAGCAACCGACAGGGAGGCCCCTACAATGAGCAGTTCTTC. This chain joins TRBV5-1 and TRBJ2-1; weak D call: TRBD1 (7 bases). CDR3 length: 16 residues. Germline values: CDR1 SGHRS, CDR2 YFSETQ. V lost 4 bases to trimming and J lost 2 bases, with 16 bases between them.

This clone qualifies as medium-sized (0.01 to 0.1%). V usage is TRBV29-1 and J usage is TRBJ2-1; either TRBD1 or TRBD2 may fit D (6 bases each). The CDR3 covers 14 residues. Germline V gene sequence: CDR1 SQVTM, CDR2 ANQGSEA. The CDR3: CVSWTGGGSTEQFF. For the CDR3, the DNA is TGCGTATCCTGGACCGGGGGCGGGTCAACTGAGCAGTTCTTC.

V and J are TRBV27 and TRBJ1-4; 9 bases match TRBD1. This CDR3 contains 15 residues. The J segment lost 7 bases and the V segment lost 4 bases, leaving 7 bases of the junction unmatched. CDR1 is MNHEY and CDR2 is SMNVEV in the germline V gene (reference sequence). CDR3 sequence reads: CASSSRQGGIEKLFF. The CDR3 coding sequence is TGTGCCAGCAGTTCCCGACAGGGGGGGATTGAAAAACTGTTTTTT.

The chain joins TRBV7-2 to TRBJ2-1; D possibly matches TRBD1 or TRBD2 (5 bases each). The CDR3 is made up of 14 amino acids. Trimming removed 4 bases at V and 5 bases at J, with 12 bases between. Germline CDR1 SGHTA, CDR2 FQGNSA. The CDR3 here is CASSSSGTHNEQFF. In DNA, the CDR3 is TGTGCCAGCAGCTCCTCCGGGACCCACAATGAGCAGTTCTTC.

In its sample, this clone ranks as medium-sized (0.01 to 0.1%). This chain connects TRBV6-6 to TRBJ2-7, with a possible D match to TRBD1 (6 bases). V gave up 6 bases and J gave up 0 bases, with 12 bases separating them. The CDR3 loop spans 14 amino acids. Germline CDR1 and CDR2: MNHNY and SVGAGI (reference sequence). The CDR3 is CASSPRTDSYEQYF. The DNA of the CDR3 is TGTGCCAGCAGCCCAAGGACAGACTCCTACGAGCAGTACTTC.

Here the CDR3 reads CASSSGTGGFQPQHF. As DNA, the CDR3 is TGTGCCAGCAGCTCCGGGACAGGAGGCTTTCAGCCCCAGCATTTT. J is TRBJ1-5 and V is TRBV7-9, with 8 bases matching TRBD1. There are 15 residues in the CDR3. The germline V gene encodes CDR1 SEHNR and CDR2 FQNEAQ (reference sequence). With 4 bases clipped from V and 6 bases from J, the junction kept 8 bases outside the gene matches.

CDR3 bases: TGTGCCACCAGCAGAGACGTAGCGGGAGGAGGGAGGGACGGGACCACAGATACGCAGTATTTT. It codes for CATSRDVAGGGRDGTTDTQYF. The gene calls are TRBV15 and TRBJ2-3, with 10 positions matching TRBD2. Germline V gene data show CDR1 as LNHNV and CDR2 as YYDKDF (reference sequence). J lost 2 bases, V lost 0 bases, and 17 bases had no gene match. CDR3 size: 21 residues.

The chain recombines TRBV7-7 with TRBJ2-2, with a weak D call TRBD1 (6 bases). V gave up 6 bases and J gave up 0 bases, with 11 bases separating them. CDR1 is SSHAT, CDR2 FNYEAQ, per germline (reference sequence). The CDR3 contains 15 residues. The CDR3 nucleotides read TGTGCCAGCAGTCAGGGGCCCCCGAACACCGGGGAGCTGTTTTTT. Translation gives CASSQGPPNTGELFF.

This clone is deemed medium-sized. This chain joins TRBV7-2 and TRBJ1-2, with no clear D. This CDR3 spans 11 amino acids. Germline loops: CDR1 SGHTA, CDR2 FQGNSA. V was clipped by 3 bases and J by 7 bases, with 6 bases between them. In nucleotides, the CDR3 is TGTGCCAGCAGCTTGGATGCTGGCTACACCTTC. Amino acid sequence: CASSLDAGYTF.

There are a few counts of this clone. The CDR3 bases are TGTGCCAGCAGCTTAGGGTCCGGAAACACCATATATTTT. Protein: CASSLGSGNTIYF. The chain links TRBV7-2 to TRBJ1-3; D gene ambiguous. Between the trimmed V and J ends, which lost 1 base and 4 bases, there was a span of 5 bases. CDR1 is SGHTA, CDR2 FQGNSA, per germline. The CDR3 extends over 13 amino acids.

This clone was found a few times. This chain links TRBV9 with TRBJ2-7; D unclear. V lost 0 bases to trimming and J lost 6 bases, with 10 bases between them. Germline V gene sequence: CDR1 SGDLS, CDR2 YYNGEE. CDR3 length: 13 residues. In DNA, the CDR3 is TGTGCCAGCAGCGTAGCTGACCGAACCGAGCAGTACTTC. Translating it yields CASSVADRTEQYF.

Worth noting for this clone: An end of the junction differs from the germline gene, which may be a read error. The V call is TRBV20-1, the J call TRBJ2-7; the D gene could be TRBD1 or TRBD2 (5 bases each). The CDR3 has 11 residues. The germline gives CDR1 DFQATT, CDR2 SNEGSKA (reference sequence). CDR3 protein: CSARDIGATHF. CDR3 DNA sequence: TGCAGTGCTAGAGATATCGGGGCAACGCACTTC.

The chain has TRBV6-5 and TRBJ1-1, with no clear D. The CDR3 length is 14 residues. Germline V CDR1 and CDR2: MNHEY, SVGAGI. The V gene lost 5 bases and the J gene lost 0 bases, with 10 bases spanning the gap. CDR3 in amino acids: CASSRDIMNTEAFF. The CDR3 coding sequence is TGTGCCAGCAGTAGGGATATAATGAACACTGAAGCTTTCTTT.

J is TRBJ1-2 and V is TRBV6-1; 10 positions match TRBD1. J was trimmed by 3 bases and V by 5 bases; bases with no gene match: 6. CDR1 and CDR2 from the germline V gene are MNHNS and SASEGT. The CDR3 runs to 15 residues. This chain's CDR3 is CASSPTGGEYYGYTF. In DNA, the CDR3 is TGTGCCAGCAGTCCGACAGGGGGCGAGTACTATGGCTACACCTTC.

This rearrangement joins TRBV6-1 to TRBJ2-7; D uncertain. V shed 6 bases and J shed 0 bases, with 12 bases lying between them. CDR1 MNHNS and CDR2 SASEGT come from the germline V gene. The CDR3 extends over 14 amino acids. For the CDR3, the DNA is TGTGCCAGCAGGCGCTTAGGCAGCTCCTACGAGCAGTACTTC. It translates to CASRRLGSSYEQYF.

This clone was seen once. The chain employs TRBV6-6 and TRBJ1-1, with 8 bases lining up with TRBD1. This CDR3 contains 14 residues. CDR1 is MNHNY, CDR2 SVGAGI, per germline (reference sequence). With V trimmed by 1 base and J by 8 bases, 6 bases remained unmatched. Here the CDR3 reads CASSYYPRTGEAFF. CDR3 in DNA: TGTGCCAGCAGTTACTATCCGCGGACAGGGGAAGCTTTCTTT.

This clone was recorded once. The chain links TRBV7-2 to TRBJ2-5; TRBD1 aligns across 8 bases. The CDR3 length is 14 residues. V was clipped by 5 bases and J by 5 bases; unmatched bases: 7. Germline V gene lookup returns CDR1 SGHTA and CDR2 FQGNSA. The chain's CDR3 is CASSAWTGQETQYF. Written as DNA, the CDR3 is TGTGCCAGCAGCGCCTGGACAGGGCAGGAGACCCAGTACTTC.

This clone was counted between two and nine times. The CDR3 DNA reads TGTGCCAGTAGTATACGACCGTATAGCAATCAGCCCCAGCATTTT. This codes for CASSIRPYSNQPQHF. The V and J genes are TRBV19 and TRBJ1-5; D ambiguous. Trimming left V 2 bases short and J 0 bases short, with 8 bases between. Germline lookup yields CDR1 LNHDA and CDR2 SQIVND (reference sequence). The CDR3 has 15 amino acids.

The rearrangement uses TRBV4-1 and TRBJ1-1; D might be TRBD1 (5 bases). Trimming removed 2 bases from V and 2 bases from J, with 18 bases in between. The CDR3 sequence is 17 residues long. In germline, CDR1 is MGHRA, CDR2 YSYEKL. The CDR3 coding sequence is TGCGCCAGCAGCCAACCCCCCGCCGGCAGGGTAAACACTGAAGCTTTCTTT. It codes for CASSQPPAGRVNTEAFF.

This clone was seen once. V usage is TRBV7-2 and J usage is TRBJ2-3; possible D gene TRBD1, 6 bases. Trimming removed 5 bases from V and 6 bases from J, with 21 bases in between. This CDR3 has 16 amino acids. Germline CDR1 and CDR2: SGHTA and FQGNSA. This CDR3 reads CASSLTPTGWPDTQYF. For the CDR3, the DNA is TGTGCCAGCAGCCTTACGCCCACAGGGTGGCCCGATACGCAGTATTTT. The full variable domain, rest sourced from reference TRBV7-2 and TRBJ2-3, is GAGVSQSPSNKVTEKGKDVELRCDPISGHTALYWYRQSLGQGLEFLIYFQGNSAPDKSGLPSDRFSAERTGGSVSTLTIQRTQQEDSAVYLCASSLTPTGWPDTQYFGPGTRLTVL.

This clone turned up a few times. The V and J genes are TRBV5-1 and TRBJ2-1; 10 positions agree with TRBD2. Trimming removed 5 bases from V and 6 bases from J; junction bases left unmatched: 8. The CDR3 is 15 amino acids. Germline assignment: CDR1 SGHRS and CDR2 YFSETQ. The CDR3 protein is CASRPSGGAGNEQFF. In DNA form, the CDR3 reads TGCGCCAGCAGACCCAGCGGGGGGGCGGGCAATGAGCAGTTCTTC.